The text below deals with one T cell receptor beta chain. No antigen is known for it. This sample is part of a study of blood T cells in healthy people across ages. Study-level points and caveats: Naive and antigen-experienced cells were not separated, limiting conclusive comparison.

Germline loops: CDR1 MRHNA, CDR2 SNTAGT. The V and J ends lost 3 bases and 4 bases, in that order; junction bases with no gene match: 6. CDR3 size: 16 residues. Through a sample-barcoded 5' primer and a J-beta primer mix, a second PCR was run for about 6 to 11 cycles. MiXCR was run by TCRdb on the 5' RACE reads, yielding one entry per CDR3 protein. The sample lists some 900,000 distinct CDR3 sequences, 48% occurring once. The gene calls are TRBV6-4 and TRBJ2-3; 11 nucleotides match TRBD1. Sequenced sample: blood. The receptor was isolated from a man younger than 45 in good health. The CDR3 loop is CASSDGPGQGADTQYF. In DNA form, the CDR3 reads TGTGCCAGCAGTGATGGTCCGGGACAGGGGGCAGATACGCAGTATTTT.